The 6 T cell receptor beta chains given below trace back to one sample, sequenced in a study of early T cells in non-severe SARS-CoV-2 infection. TCRdb ran MiXCR on the 5' RACE reads and lists one entry per CDR3 protein. The sample carries some 62,000 distinct CDR3 sequences, 7% to 10% recorded once. This material consisted of whole blood, taken at baseline. These receptors were collected from an adult who was a healthcare worker with PCR-confirmed SARS-CoV-2 infection or an uninfected control (not recorded which).

This clonotype occurred many times. This chain uses TRBV7-9 with TRBJ2-3; 9 bases are a match to TRBD1. The CDR3 has 15 amino acids. The V gene end was trimmed by 4 bases and the J gene end by 4 bases; junction bases not matched to a gene: 6. From germline, CDR1 is SEHNR and CDR2 FQNEAQ (reference sequence). The CDR3 DNA reads TGTGCCAGCAGCTGGGGACAGGGCGGCGCAGATACGCAGTATTTT. Amino acid sequence: CASSWGQGGADTQYF.

This clonotype was recorded at least ten times. The V gene is TRBV20-1, the J gene TRBJ2-2, with D possibly being TRBD1 or TRBD2 (5 bases each). Per germline, CDR1 DFQATT and CDR2 SNEGSKA (reference sequence). Trimming took 4 bases from V and 1 from J, leaving 16 bases between them. This CDR3 is 16 amino acids long. DNA of the CDR3: TGCAGTGCTACGGATCCCGGGACGGGGAACACCGGGGAGCTGTTTTTT. Amino acid sequence: CSATDPGTGNTGELFF.

This clonotype has more than one count but fewer than ten. The chain recombines TRBV27 with TRBJ2-4; tentatively, D is TRBD2 (6 bases). The CDR3 consists of 19 residues. V was shortened by 0 bases and J by 0 bases, with 18 bases between the two germline ends. CDR1 and CDR2 (germline): MNHEY, SMNVEV (reference sequence). The CDR3 nucleotides are TGTGCCAGCAGTTTATCCCTCCCGGCGGGGATTCTAGCCAAAAACATTCAGTACTTC. Translation: CASSLSLPAGILAKNIQYF.

This clonotype came up a few times. The rearrangement joins TRBV3-1 to TRBJ1-2; 9 positions agree with TRBD1. J lost 4 bases, V lost 2 bases, and 2 bases had no gene match. CDR3 length: 14 amino acids. Germline lookup yields CDR1 LGHDT and CDR2 YNNKEL (reference sequence). CDR3: CASSQPTGGYGYTF. The DNA for the CDR3 is TGTGCCAGCAGCCAACCGACAGGGGGCTATGGCTACACCTTC. The complete variable domain, with remaining parts taken from reference TRBV3-1 and TRBJ1-2, reads DTAVSQTPKYLVTQMGNDKSIKCEQNLGHDTMYWYKQDSKKFLKIMFSYNNKELIINETVPNRFSPKSPDKAHLNLHINSLELGDSAVYFCASSQPTGGYGYTFGSGTRLTVV.

The CDR3, as DNA: TGCGCCAGCAGCCAAGGACAGGGCGAAGGTTCACCCCTCCACTTT. This sequence encodes CASSQGQGEGSPLHF. The chain has TRBV4-3 and TRBJ1-6; 7 nucleotides agree with TRBD1. Germline V gene data show CDR1 as LGHNA and CDR2 as YSLEER. J gave up 9 bases and V 1 base, and 6 bases lay outside the gene matches. CDR3 length: 15 residues.

The chain links TRBV18 to TRBJ1-2; D is ambiguous. The CDR3 runs to 14 residues. Per germline, CDR1 KGHSH and CDR2 LQKENI. Between the trimmed V and J ends, which lost 5 bases and 5 bases, there was a span of 15 bases. The CDR3 DNA reads as TGTGCCAGCTCATCCACCACCTTTGGGTATGGCTACACCTTC. Translated: CASSSTTFGYGYTF.